These 21 T cell receptor beta chains originate from one sample sequenced in a study of blood T cell repertoires in COVID-19. Method: immunoSEQ multiplex PCR; TCRdb's copy keeps in-frame clones and lacks some. This sample has around 260,000 clones, with 80% to 90% found just once. Sequencing was done on a sample of peripheral blood. The receptors shown here come from a woman in her 70s with COVID-19, enrolled during active disease.

This clone was seen a handful of times. CDR3 sequence reads: CASNQGNQPQHF. CDR3 nucleotide sequence: TGTGCCAGCAACCAGGGGAATCAGCCCCAGCATTTT. The chain employs TRBV25-1 and TRBJ1-5, with D possibly being TRBD1 (6 bases). CDR3 length equals 12 residues. The V gene's germline CDR1 is MGHDK and CDR2 SYGVNS. The V end lost 7 bases, the J end lost 4 bases, and 8 bases lay between the germline ends.

This rearrangement joins TRBV6-5 to TRBJ2-1; 11 nucleotides agree with TRBD2. The CDR3 extends over 15 amino acids. V dropped 6 bases and J dropped 9; count of bases not matched to a gene: 10. Germline V gene lookup returns CDR1 MNHEY and CDR2 SVGAGI. CDR3 bases: TGTGCCAGCAGACGTAGCGGGAGGGAAGGAATTGAGCAGTTCTTC. Protein: CASRRSGREGIEQFF.

V gene TRBV28 combines with J gene TRBJ1-5; D ambiguous. The CDR3 runs to 12 residues. Germline assignment: CDR1 MDHEN and CDR2 SYDVKM. Between the trimmed V and J ends, which lost 3 bases and 5 bases, there was a span of 5 bases. CDR3 amino acids: CASSFPDQPQHF. In DNA, the CDR3 is TGTGCCAGCAGTTTTCCCGATCAGCCCCAGCATTTT.

The rearrangement joins TRBV12-3 or TRBV12-4 to TRBJ2-2, with a tentative D call TRBD2 (5 bases). The CDR3 has 12 amino acids. Trimming removed 8 bases at V and 8 bases at J, with 12 bases between. The CDR3: CASRTEVGELFF. Written as DNA, the CDR3 is TGTGCCAGCCGGACGGAGGTGGGGGAGCTGTTTTTT.

The CDR3 loop reads CAGQGQGGFNYGYTF. CDR3 bases: TGTGCCGGGCAGGGACAGGGGGGGTTTAACTATGGCTACACCTTC. The gene calls are TRBV30 and TRBJ1-2; 11 nucleotides line up with TRBD1. Germline lookup yields CDR1 GTSNPN and CDR2 SVGIG (reference sequence). Trimming took 8 bases from V and 1 from J; bases not matched to a gene: 9. CDR3 size: 15 residues.

The chain employs TRBV6-5 and TRBJ2-7; 7 nucleotides align to TRBD1. Germline-derived CDR1 and CDR2 are MNHEY and SVGAGI. V lost 0 bases and J lost 1; bases outside the gene matches: 6. The CDR3 has 16 residues. CDR3 bases: TGTGCCAGCAGTTACTCGTGGGACAGCAGTTCCTACGAGCAGTACTTC. It encodes CASSYSWDSSSYEQYF.

J is TRBJ2-7 and V is TRBV5-4; TRBD2 matches 7 bases. This CDR3 region has 13 residues. With 2 bases clipped from V and 5 bases from J, the junction kept 4 bases outside the gene matches. CDR1 and CDR2 (germline): SGHNT, YYREEE (reference sequence). The CDR3 loop is CASSFPGRNEQYF. CDR3 bases: TGTGCCAGCAGCTTCCCCGGGAGGAACGAGCAGTACTTC.

The chain is built from TRBV28 and TRBJ2-7, with D tentatively TRBD1 (5 bases). The CDR3 sequence is 17 residues long. Germline CDR1 MDHEN, CDR2 SYDVKM. V shed 3 bases and J shed 1 base, with 19 bases lying between them. The CDR3 spells CASSFWAVLDSSYEQYF. In nucleotides, the CDR3 is TGTGCCAGCAGTTTTTGGGCAGTGCTCGACAGTTCCTACGAGCAGTACTTC.

The chain has TRBV5-1 and TRBJ1-4; D ambiguous. The CDR3 runs to 15 residues. Germline assignment: CDR1 SGHRS and CDR2 YFSETQ. V was cut by 0 bases and J by 0 bases, with 6 bases left in between. The CDR3 is CASSLGGTTNEKLFF. CDR3 nucleotide sequence: TGCGCCAGCAGCTTGGGAGGGACAACTAATGAAAAACTGTTTTTT.

The V gene is TRBV3-1 (or the pseudogene TRBV3-2), the J gene TRBJ2-7, with 10 positions matching TRBD2. The V gene's germline CDR1 is LGHDT and CDR2 YNNKEL (reference sequence). The V and J ends lost 4 bases and 7 bases, in that order; junction bases with no gene match: 10. The CDR3 is 15 amino acids. The CDR3 DNA reads TGTGCCAGCAGCCGTGGAGCGGGAGGGCCAAAAGAGCAGTACTTC. Its translation: CASSRGAGGPKEQYF.

With respect to this clone: Germline is not matched at one junction end, which may reflect a read error. The rearrangement joins TRBV28 to TRBJ1-1; D uncertain. Germline lookup yields CDR1 MDHEN and CDR2 SYDVKM. CDR3 length: 12 residues. The DNA for the CDR3 is TGTGCCAGCAGTTCCGGGAACTCTGAAGCTTTCTTT. Residues: CASSSGNSEAFF.

The chain links TRBV4-2 to TRBJ1-2; D is perhaps TRBD1 (5 bases). The CDR3 contains 13 residues. The V gene lost 0 bases and the J gene lost 6 bases, with 8 bases spanning the gap. Germline V gene data show CDR1 as LGHNA and CDR2 as YNFKEQ. CDR3 region: CASSQDGGNGYTF. The DNA for the CDR3 is TGTGCCAGCAGCCAAGATGGGGGGAATGGCTACACCTTC.

The chain combines TRBV27 with TRBJ2-1; 7 bases fit TRBD2. CDR3 size: 16 residues. V gave up 6 bases and J gave up 0 bases; unmatched junction bases: 8. Germline V gene sequence: CDR1 MNHEY, CDR2 SMNVEV (reference sequence). Here the CDR3 reads CASRRGTITSYNEQFF. CDR3 coding DNA: TGTGCCAGCAGAAGAGGGACTATCACCTCCTACAATGAGCAGTTCTTC.

The chain is built from TRBV20-1 and TRBJ2-7; a weak D match, TRBD1 (6 bases). CDR1 DFQATT and CDR2 SNEGSKA come from the germline V gene (reference sequence). V was pared by 3 bases and J by 6 bases, with 24 bases between. The CDR3 spans 16 residues. CDR3: CSASGTSGHFAGEQYF. The CDR3 region has the DNA TGCAGTGCTAGTGGAACCTCGGGACACTTTGCCGGCGAGCAGTACTTC.

This chain joins TRBV7-3 and TRBJ1-2; perhaps TRBD1 as D (6 bases). The CDR3 length is 15 residues. Trimming shortened V by 5 bases and J by 3 bases, and 16 bases separated the two germline ends. Looked up from germline, CDR1 is SGHTA and CDR2 is FQGTGA. The CDR3, as DNA: TGTGCCAGCAGCCCAACAGGGATCGGTGACTATGGCTACACCTTC. This codes for CASSPTGIGDYGYTF.

The V gene is TRBV29-1, the J gene TRBJ1-1; 7 bases agree with TRBD1. The CDR3 runs 15 residues. The germline V gene has CDR1 SQVTM and CDR2 ANQGSEA. V dropped 7 bases and J dropped 5; count of bases not matched to a gene: 16. For the CDR3, the DNA is TGCAGCGCCGATAAAGGACAGGTTCTCGCGACTGAAGCTTTCTTT. This gives the protein CSADKGQVLATEAFF.

The chain is built from TRBV7-9 and TRBJ2-5; D is possibly TRBD1 (6 bases). Germline V CDR1 and CDR2: SEHNR, FQNEAQ (reference sequence). The CDR3 is 14 residues long. Between the trimmed V and J ends, which lost 2 bases and 2 bases, there was a span of 9 bases. CDR3: CASSLTQGQETQYF. In nucleotides, the CDR3 is TGTGCCAGCAGCTTAACACAGGGACAAGAGACCCAGTACTTC.

The chain recombines TRBV4-2 with TRBJ2-7; TRBD2 agrees at 11 bases. The germline CDR1 and CDR2 sequences are LGHNA and YNFKEQ. This CDR3 comprises 16 residues. Trimming removed 1 base from V and 2 bases from J; junction bases left unmatched: 4. As DNA, the CDR3 is TGTGCCAGCAGCCAAGCGACTAGCGGGAATACCTACGAGCAGTACTTC. Encoded protein: CASSQATSGNTYEQYF.

The chain combines TRBV5-4 with TRBJ1-1; D call uncertain. This CDR3 spans 12 amino acids. In germline, CDR1 is SGHNT, CDR2 YYREEE (reference sequence). Trimming cost V 0 bases and J 11 bases, with 11 bases left between them. The CDR3 sequence: CASSLAQSNAFF. CDR3 nucleotides: TGTGCCAGCAGCTTGGCGCAGTCGAATGCTTTCTTT.

The rearrangement uses TRBV3-1 (or the pseudogene TRBV3-2) and TRBJ2-1; a weak D match, TRBD2 (5 bases). The CDR3 consists of 16 residues. Looked up from germline, CDR1 is LGHDT and CDR2 is YNNKEL (reference sequence). The V end lost 2 bases, the J end lost 0 bases, and 11 bases lay between the germline ends. This CDR3 is CASSQSHEGSYNEQFF. CDR3 in DNA: TGTGCCAGCAGCCAATCACACGAGGGCTCCTACAATGAGCAGTTCTTC.

This rearrangement joins TRBV25-1 to TRBJ2-5, with D maybe TRBD1 (6 bases). CDR1 MGHDK and CDR2 SYGVNS come from the germline V gene. The CDR3 contains 16 residues. V was trimmed by 1 base and J by 4 bases, leaving 16 bases between them. Here the CDR3 reads CASSELRGKDRETQYF. In DNA form, the CDR3 reads TGTGCCAGCAGTGAATTAAGGGGCAAGGACAGAGAGACCCAGTACTTC. Together with reference TRBV25-1 and TRBJ2-5, the CDR3 gives the full variable domain: EADIYQTPRYLVIGTGKKITLECSQTMGHDKMYWYQQDPGMELHLIHYSYGVNSTEKGDLSSESTVSRIRTEHFPLTLESARPSHTSQYLCASSELRGKDRETQYFGPGTRLLVL.